This TCR beta chain was retrieved from a study of cytomegalovirus exposure and HLA in healthy donors. Study overall: Later, an analysis reported that the 100 to 150 validation repertoires had used the same platform as the roughly 660 first-cohort repertoires. Findings of the study overall: Most TCRs appeared rarely, but some public TCRs recurred in many donors. Specificity of a few CMV-associated chains for CMV antigens was verified in vitro.

Profiled with immunoSEQ multiplex PCR; TCRdb holds only in-frame clones, not every one. The sample comprises about 360,000 clones, roughly 88% of which are singletons, and roughly 0.83% rests with the top ten. The study drew the donors from its roughly 130-subject validation cohort, separate from the approximately 670-subject first cohort. To note about this clone: Its specificity is not known.

The source is a woman younger than 35 in good health and CMV-seronegative. Source material: PBMCs.

The DNA for the CDR3 is TGTGCCAGCACCCCACTGGGGAGTAGCAATCAGCCCCAGCATTTT. Protein: CASTPLGSSNQPQHF. The V gene is TRBV27, the J gene TRBJ1-5, with D uncertain. CDR1 is MNHEY, CDR2 SMNVEV, per germline (reference sequence). Trimming pared 7 bases from V and 0 bases from J, leaving 13 bases between. This CDR3 is built from 15 residues.